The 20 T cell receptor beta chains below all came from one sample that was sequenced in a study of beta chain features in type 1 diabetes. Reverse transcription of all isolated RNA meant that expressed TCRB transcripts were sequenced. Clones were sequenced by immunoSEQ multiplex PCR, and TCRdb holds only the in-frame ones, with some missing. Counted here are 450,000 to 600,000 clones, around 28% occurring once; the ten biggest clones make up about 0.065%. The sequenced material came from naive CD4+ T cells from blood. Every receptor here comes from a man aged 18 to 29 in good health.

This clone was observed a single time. The CDR3 DNA follows: TGTGCCAGCAGATCTACAGGGGCACACTCCTACGAGCAGTACTTC. It is translated as CASRSTGAHSYEQYF. The gene calls are TRBV7-9 and TRBJ2-7, with TRBD1 matching 7 bases. V shed 6 bases, J shed 0 bases, and the junction held 8 bases outside the gene matches. The CDR3 consists of 15 residues. Germline V gives CDR1 SEHNR, CDR2 FQNEAQ (reference sequence).

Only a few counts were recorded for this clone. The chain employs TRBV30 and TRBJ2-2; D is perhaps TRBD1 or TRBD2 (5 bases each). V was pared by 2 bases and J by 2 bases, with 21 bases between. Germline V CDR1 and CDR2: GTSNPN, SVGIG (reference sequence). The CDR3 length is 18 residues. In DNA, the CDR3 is TGTGCCTGGAGTTCTACCACCGGGGACCTATTTAACACCGGGGAGCTGTTTTTT. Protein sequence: CAWSSTTGDLFNTGELFF.

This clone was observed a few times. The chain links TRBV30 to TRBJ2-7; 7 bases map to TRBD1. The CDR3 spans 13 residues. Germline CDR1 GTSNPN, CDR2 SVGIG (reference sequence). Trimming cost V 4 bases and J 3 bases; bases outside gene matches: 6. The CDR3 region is CAWTRDSGYEQYF. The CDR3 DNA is TGTGCCTGGACCCGGGACAGCGGCTACGAGCAGTACTTC.

Here the CDR3 DNA reads TGTGCCAGCAGTTTAGGCAGGACACAATACGCGGATACGCAGTATTTT. It translates to CASSLGRTQYADTQYF. V usage is TRBV27 and J usage is TRBJ2-3; D is perhaps TRBD1 (5 bases). Germline CDR1 and CDR2: MNHEY and SMNVEV (reference sequence). This CDR3 has 16 amino acids. V dropped 2 bases and J dropped 6 bases, with 18 bases sitting between them.

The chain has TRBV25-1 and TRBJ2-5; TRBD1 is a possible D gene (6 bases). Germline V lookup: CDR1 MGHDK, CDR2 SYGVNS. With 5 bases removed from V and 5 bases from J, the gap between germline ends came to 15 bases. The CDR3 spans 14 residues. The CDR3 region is CASSSLDRRETQYF. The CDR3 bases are TGTGCCAGCAGTTCCCTGGACAGACGGGAGACCCAGTACTTC.

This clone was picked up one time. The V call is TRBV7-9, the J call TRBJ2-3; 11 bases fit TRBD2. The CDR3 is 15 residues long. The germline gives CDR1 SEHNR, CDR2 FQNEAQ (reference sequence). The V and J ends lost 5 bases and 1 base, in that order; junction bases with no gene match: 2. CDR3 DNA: TGTGCCAGCAGCCAGGGACTAGCGGGCACAGATACGCAGTATTTT. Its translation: CASSQGLAGTDTQYF.

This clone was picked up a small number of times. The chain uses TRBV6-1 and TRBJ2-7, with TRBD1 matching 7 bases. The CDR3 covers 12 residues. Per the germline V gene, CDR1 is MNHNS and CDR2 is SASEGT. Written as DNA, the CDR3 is TGTGCTACCCGGACAGGATCCTACGAGCAGTACTTC. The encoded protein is CATRTGSYEQYF.

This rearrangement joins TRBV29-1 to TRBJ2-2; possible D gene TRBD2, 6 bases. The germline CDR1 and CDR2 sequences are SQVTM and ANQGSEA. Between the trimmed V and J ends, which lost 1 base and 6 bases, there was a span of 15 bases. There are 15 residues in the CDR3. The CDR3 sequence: CSVEGASDSAGELFF. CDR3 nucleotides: TGCAGCGTTGAAGGTGCTAGCGACTCCGCCGGGGAGCTGTTTTTT.

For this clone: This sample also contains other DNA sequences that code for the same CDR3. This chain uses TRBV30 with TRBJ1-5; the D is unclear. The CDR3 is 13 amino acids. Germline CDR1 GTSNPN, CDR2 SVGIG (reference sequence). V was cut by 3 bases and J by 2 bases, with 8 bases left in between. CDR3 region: CAWSLKGNQPQHF. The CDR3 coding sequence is TGTGCCTGGAGCCTTAAGGGCAATCAGCCCCAGCATTTT. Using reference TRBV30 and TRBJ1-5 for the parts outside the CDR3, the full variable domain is SQTIHQWPATLVQPVGSPLSLECTVEGTSNPNLYWYRQAAGRGLQLLFYSVGIGQISSEVPQNLSASRPQDRQFILSSKKLLLSDSGFYLCAWSLKGNQPQHFGDGTRLSIL.

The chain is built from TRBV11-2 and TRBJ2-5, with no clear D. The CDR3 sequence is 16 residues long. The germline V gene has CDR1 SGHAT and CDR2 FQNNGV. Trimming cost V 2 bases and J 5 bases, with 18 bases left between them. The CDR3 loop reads CASSLRFKAGGETQYF. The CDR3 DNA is TGTGCCAGCAGCTTACGGTTTAAGGCCGGTGGGGAGACCCAGTACTTC.

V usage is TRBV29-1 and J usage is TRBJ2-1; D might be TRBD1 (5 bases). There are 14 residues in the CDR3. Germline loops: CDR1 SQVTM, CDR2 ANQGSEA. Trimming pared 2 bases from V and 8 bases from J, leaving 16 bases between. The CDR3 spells CSVELRGSSDEQFF. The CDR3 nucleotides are TGCAGCGTTGAATTAAGGGGCTCCTCGGATGAGCAGTTCTTC.

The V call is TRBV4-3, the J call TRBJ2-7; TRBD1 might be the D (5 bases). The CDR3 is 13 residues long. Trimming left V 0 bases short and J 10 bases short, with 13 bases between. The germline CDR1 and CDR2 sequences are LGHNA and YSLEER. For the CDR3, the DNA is TGCGCCAGCAGCCAAGAACGGCAGGGCCAACAGTACTTC. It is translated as CASSQERQGQQYF.

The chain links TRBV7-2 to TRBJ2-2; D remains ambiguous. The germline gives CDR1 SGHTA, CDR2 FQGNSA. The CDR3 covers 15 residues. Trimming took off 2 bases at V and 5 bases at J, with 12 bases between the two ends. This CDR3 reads CASSLMRIRTGELFF. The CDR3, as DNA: TGTGCCAGCAGCTTAATGCGGATACGGACCGGGGAGCTGTTTTTT. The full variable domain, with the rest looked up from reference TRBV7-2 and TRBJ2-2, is GAGVSQSPSNKVTEKGKDVELRCDPISGHTALYWYRQSLGQGLEFLIYFQGNSAPDKSGLPSDRFSAERTGGSVSTLTIQRTQQEDSAVYLCASSLMRIRTGELFFGEGSRLTVL.

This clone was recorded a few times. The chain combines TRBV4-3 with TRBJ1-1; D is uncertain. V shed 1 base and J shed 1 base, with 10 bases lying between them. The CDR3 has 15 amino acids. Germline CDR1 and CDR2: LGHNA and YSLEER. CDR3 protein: CASSQGRGRNTEAFF. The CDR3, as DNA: TGCGCCAGCAGCCAAGGCCGGGGTCGGAACACTGAAGCTTTCTTT.

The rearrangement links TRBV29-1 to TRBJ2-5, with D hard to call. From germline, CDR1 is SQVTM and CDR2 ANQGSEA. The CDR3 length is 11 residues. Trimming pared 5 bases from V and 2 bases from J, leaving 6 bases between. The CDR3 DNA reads TGCAGCGTTATTTCACAAGAGACCCAGTACTTC. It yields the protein CSVISQETQYF.

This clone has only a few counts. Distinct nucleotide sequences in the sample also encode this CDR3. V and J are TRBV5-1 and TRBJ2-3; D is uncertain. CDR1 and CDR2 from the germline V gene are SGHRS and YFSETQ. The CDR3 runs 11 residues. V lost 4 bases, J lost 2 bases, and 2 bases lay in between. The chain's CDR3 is CASSLTDTQYF. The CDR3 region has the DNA TGCGCCAGCAGCCTCACAGATACGCAGTATTTT.

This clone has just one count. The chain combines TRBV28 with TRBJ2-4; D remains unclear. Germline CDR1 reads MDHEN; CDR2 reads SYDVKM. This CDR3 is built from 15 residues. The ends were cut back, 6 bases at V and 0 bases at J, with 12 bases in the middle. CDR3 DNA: TGTGCCAGCAGGACGCAGCGACTAGCCAAAAACATTCAGTACTTC. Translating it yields CASRTQRLAKNIQYF.

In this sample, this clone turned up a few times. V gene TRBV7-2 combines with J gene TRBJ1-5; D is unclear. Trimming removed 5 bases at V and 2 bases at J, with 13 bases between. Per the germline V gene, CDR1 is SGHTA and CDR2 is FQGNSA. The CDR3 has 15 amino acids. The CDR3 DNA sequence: TGTGCCAGCAGCCTTATTGCGGGAGGCAATCAGCCCCAGCATTTT. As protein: CASSLIAGGNQPQHF.

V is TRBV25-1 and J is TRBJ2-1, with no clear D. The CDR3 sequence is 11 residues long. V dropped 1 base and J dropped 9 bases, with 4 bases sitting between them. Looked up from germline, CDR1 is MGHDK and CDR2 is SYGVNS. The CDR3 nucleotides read TGTGCCAGCAGTGAATCCGGTGAGCAGTTCTTC. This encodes CASSESGEQFF.

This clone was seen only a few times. CDR3 nucleotide sequence: TGTGCCTGGAGTGCCGCCAGGAGCAATCAGCCCCAGCATTTT. Amino acids: CAWSAARSNQPQHF. The J gene is TRBJ1-5, the V gene TRBV30; D is unclear. CDR1 is GTSNPN, CDR2 SVGIG, per germline (reference sequence). This CDR3 has 14 amino acids. V was shortened by 1 base and J by 1 base, with 8 bases between the two germline ends.